This T cell receptor beta chain was retrieved from a study of T cells in localized non-small cell lung cancer. Study-wide results and caveats: Adjacent uninvolved lung had the highest clonality, suggesting focused antigen responses. Heterogeneity remains possible, as sequencing covered one tumor region only. The study detected a median 57 of the top 100 tumor clones in adjacent lung. Blood T cell density predicted longer survival; adjacent-lung clonality, shorter.

TCRdb's table, derived via immunoSEQ multiplex PCR, lists solely in-frame clones and lacks some. The sample comprises more than 45,000 clones, about nine tenths of which are singletons, and more than 15% rests with the top ten. With 7 bases clipped from V and 6 bases from J, the junction kept 9 bases outside the gene matches. CDR1 and CDR2 from the germline V gene are SQVTM and ANQGSEA. CDR3 length: 13 amino acids. Regarding this clone: Its antigen is as yet unknown.

The receptor was isolated from a male donor older than 55 with stage III squamous cell lung carcinoma. Sequencing used peripheral blood, obtained before any cancer treatment. The chain employs TRBV29-1 and TRBJ1-2; TRBD1 aligns across 9 bases. CDR3 region: CSGKGQGENGYTF. Here the CDR3 DNA reads TGCAGCGGGAAGGGACAGGGCGAAAATGGCTACACCTTC. The full variable domain, with the rest looked up from reference TRBV29-1 and TRBJ1-2, is SAVISQKPSRDICQRGTSLTIQCQVDSQVTMMFWYRQQPGQSLTLIATANQGSEATYESGFVIDKFPISRPNLTFSTLTVSNMSPEDSSIYLCSGKGQGENGYTFGSGTRLTVV.